The T cell receptor (beta chain) under discussion was sequenced for a study of vaccination effects on CD4 cells after COVID-19. Within the ViraFEST assay, antigen-specific CD4+ T cells underwent expansion with viral peptide pools prior to sequencing. It was after approximately 11 days of culture that CD4+ T cells were isolated. IL-2 at 8 to 10 IU/ml and peptides at approximately 9.5 ug/ml were added to cultured PBMC, approximately 2.2 million per well. CDR3 length: 15 residues. The germline V gene has CDR1 MDHEN and CDR2 SYDVKM. Trimming removed 5 bases from V and 1 base from J; junction bases left unmatched: 5. Concerning this clone itself: Its antigen is undetermined.

Clones were read by immunoSEQ multiplex PCR, and TCRdb kept only the in-frame ones, dropping some. The sample consists of roughly 14,000 clones, approximately 82% of them appearing once. V gene TRBV28 combines with J gene TRBJ1-2, with 9 bases identical to TRBD1. This clonotype was sampled from a human donor who received a COVID-19 vaccine. Sequencing used CD4+ T cells from PBMCs cultured with HCoV-229E spike peptides, obtained before COVID-19 vaccination. CDR3 residues: CASSLGQGNNYGYTF. The CDR3 nucleotides read TGTGCCAGCAGTCTAGGACAGGGGAATAACTATGGCTACACCTTC.